The 21 T cell receptor beta chains below come from one sample, sequenced in a study of technical replicates of blood from several donors. Here immunoSEQ multiplex PCR was the method, and the copy in TCRdb shows in-frame clones only, minus some. The table lists 72,000 or so clones, roughly 94% of them singletons, with about 0.4% in the top ten. Sequencing used T cells isolated from PBMCs. These receptors came from a human donor in good health.

The chain joins TRBV15 to TRBJ2-5, with D tentatively TRBD2 (7 bases). The CDR3 runs to 15 residues. CDR1 LNHNV and CDR2 YYDKDF come from the germline V gene (reference sequence). V lost 4 bases to trimming and J lost 6 bases, with 18 bases between them. The CDR3 nucleotides are TGTGCCACCAGCAAAGGGGGGGGGACCCTGAAGACCCAGTACTTC. Translated: CATSKGGGTLKTQYF. The variable domain in full, completed from reference TRBV15 and TRBJ2-5, reads DAMVIQNPRYQVTQFGKPVTLSCSQTLNHNVMYWYQQKSSQAPKLLFHYYDKDFNNEADTPDNFQSRRPNTSFCFLDIRSPGLGDTAMYLCATSKGGGTLKTQYFGPGTRLLVL.

V and J are TRBV6-1 and TRBJ2-3; D is perhaps TRBD1 (6 bases). This CDR3 is 16 amino acids long. V was clipped by 2 bases and J by 1 base, with 13 bases between them. Germline CDR1 and CDR2: MNHNS and SASEGT. CDR3 sequence (DNA): TGTGCCAGCAGTGAAATCTTGGCAGGGGGCACAGATACGCAGTATTTT. Its translation is CASSEILAGGTDTQYF.

This rearrangement joins TRBV27 to TRBJ2-2, with 7 bases that match TRBD2. Germline assignment: CDR1 MNHEY and CDR2 SMNVEV (reference sequence). This CDR3 is built from 16 residues. Trimming at V came to 3 bases and at J to 7 bases, leaving 11 bases not matched to a gene. Here the CDR3 reads CASSFNGGRRGGELFF. Here the CDR3 DNA reads TGTGCCAGCAGTTTTAATGGCGGGAGACGCGGCGGGGAGCTGTTTTTT.

This clone occurred a few times. The rearrangement joins TRBV29-1 to TRBJ2-7, with a possible D match to TRBD2 (6 bases). CDR1 and CDR2 (germline): SQVTM, ANQGSEA. This CDR3 spans 12 amino acids. Trimming took 5 bases from V and 7 from J, leaving 15 bases between them. The CDR3 region is CSVRGTSMEQYF. The CDR3 DNA is TGCAGCGTTCGGGGGACCAGCATGGAGCAGTACTTC.

This chain uses TRBV10-3 with TRBJ2-1; TRBD2 is a possible D gene (6 bases). CDR1 and CDR2 from the germline V gene are ENHRY and SYGVKD. Trimming left V 3 bases short and J 5 bases short, with 14 bases between. This CDR3 has 15 amino acids. The DNA for the CDR3 is TGTGCCATCAGTGACCAGGCGGGAAGTGACAATGAGCAGTTCTTC. Protein sequence: CAISDQAGSDNEQFF.

This clone was seen more than once but under ten times. The genes are TRBV29-1 and TRBJ1-1; a weak D match, TRBD1 (5 bases). V was clipped by 3 bases and J by 5 bases, with 7 bases between them. This CDR3 spans 11 amino acids. Germline V gene lookup returns CDR1 SQVTM and CDR2 ANQGSEA. CDR3 loop: CSVDRATEAFF. The CDR3 coding sequence is TGCAGCGTTGACAGGGCTACTGAAGCTTTCTTT.

The chain employs TRBV13 and TRBJ2-7, with 7 nucleotides matching TRBD2. From germline, CDR1 is PRHDT and CDR2 FYEKMQ (reference sequence). V was clipped by 7 bases and J by 7 bases; unmatched bases: 10. This CDR3 region has 13 residues. CDR3 nucleotide sequence: TGTGCCAGCAAAAGCGGGACCGGGGAAGAGCAGTACTTC. The encoded protein is CASKSGTGEEQYF.

V usage is TRBV18 and J usage is TRBJ1-2; the D is unclear. Trimming stripped 2 bases from V and 3 bases from J, with 10 bases between. This CDR3 is 14 amino acids long. The germline V gene encodes CDR1 KGHSH and CDR2 LQKENI. The DNA of the CDR3 is TGTGCCAGCTCACCAGCAGAGGGCGACTATGGCTACACCTTC. Residues: CASSPAEGDYGYTF.

The chain combines TRBV4-2 with TRBJ2-1, with TRBD2 matching 9 bases. Germline V CDR1 and CDR2: LGHNA, YNFKEQ. CDR3 length: 14 amino acids. The ends lost 5 bases at V and 6 bases at J; junction bases unmatched: 5. CDR3 amino acids: CASSSSLAGNEQFF. In DNA, the CDR3 is TGTGCCAGCAGCTCTTCACTAGCGGGCAATGAGCAGTTCTTC.

The V gene is TRBV7-3, the J gene TRBJ2-7, with D possibly matching TRBD1 (6 bases). CDR1 SGHTA and CDR2 FQGTGA come from the germline V gene. The CDR3 is 15 residues long. Trimming stripped 5 bases from V and 4 bases from J, with 18 bases between. The CDR3 nucleotides are TGTGCCAGCAGCCCTAATGGGGGCGGAAGATACGAGCAGTACTTC. Protein: CASSPNGGGRYEQYF. The full variable domain, rest sourced from reference TRBV7-3 and TRBJ2-7, is GAGVSQTPSNKVTEKGKYVELRCDPISGHTALYWYRQSLGQGPEFLIYFQGTGAADDSGLPNDRFFAVRPEGSVSTLKIQRTERGDSAVYLCASSPNGGGRYEQYFGPGTRLTVT.

The J gene is TRBJ2-1, the V gene TRBV15; D is ambiguous. The CDR3 runs 15 residues. The V end lost 0 bases, the J end lost 5 bases, and 11 bases lay between the germline ends. CDR1 and CDR2 (germline): LNHNV, YYDKDF (reference sequence). CDR3 in amino acids: CATSREAGIHNEQFF. CDR3 nucleotides: TGTGCCACCAGCAGAGAGGCAGGTATTCACAATGAGCAGTTCTTC.

This chain joins TRBV18 and TRBJ2-7; D may be TRBD1 (6 bases). V was shortened by 2 bases and J by 6 bases, with 23 bases between the two germline ends. Looked up from germline, CDR1 is KGHSH and CDR2 is LQKENI. The CDR3 length is 17 residues. In DNA form, the CDR3 reads TGTGCCAGCTCACCAAAAGGCAGGCAGGGGAAGTTTTCCGAGCAGTACTTC. It specifies CASSPKGRQGKFSEQYF.

The chain joins TRBV5-1 to TRBJ2-7; D call uncertain. This CDR3 is 13 amino acids long. The V and J ends lost 1 base and 6 bases respectively, with 11 bases between them. Per germline, CDR1 SGHRS and CDR2 YFSETQ. CDR3 sequence reads: CASSLSRSREQYF. The CDR3 bases are TGCGCCAGCAGCTTGTCTCGTAGTCGCGAGCAGTACTTC.

This chain connects TRBV7-9 to TRBJ1-1; 7 nucleotides match TRBD1. Germline V lookup: CDR1 SEHNR, CDR2 FQNEAQ (reference sequence). V lost 0 bases, J lost 8 bases, and 3 bases stayed unmatched. The CDR3 totals 13 residues. The CDR3 spells CASSLAQTGEAFF. The CDR3 DNA follows: TGTGCCAGCAGCTTAGCTCAGACAGGGGAAGCTTTCTTT.

The chain links TRBV27 to TRBJ2-2, with 7 bases that match TRBD2. Germline V gene lookup returns CDR1 MNHEY and CDR2 SMNVEV (reference sequence). Germline trimming cut 2 bases from V and 0 bases from J; bases unmatched to any gene: 6. The CDR3 runs 17 residues. The CDR3 loop is CASSLSRGSSNTGELFF. The CDR3, as DNA: TGTGCCAGCAGTTTAAGTCGCGGGAGTTCGAACACCGGGGAGCTGTTTTTT.

V is TRBV5-8 and J is TRBJ2-5; 7 nucleotides agree with TRBD2. From germline, CDR1 is SGHTS and CDR2 YDEGEE. The CDR3 has 14 residues. Germline trimming cut 3 bases from V and 6 bases from J; bases unmatched to any gene: 8. In DNA form, the CDR3 reads TGTGCCAGCAGCTGGGGGGAGGGCCGGCAGACCCAGTACTTC. This translates into CASSWGEGRQTQYF.

The J gene is TRBJ2-3, the V gene TRBV5-1; 7 bases are a match to TRBD2. There are 16 residues in the CDR3. Germline V gene data show CDR1 as SGHRS and CDR2 as YFSETQ. Unmatched junction bases numbered 7, after V lost 1 base and J lost 2 bases. The CDR3 region is CASSLSEGGATDTQYF. The CDR3 DNA is TGCGCCAGCAGCTTGAGCGAGGGAGGGGCCACAGATACGCAGTATTTT.

The rearrangement uses TRBV4-2 and TRBJ2-1; D might be TRBD1 (6 bases). V gave up 1 base and J gave up 2 bases, with 6 bases separating them. This CDR3 spans 14 amino acids. Germline V CDR1 and CDR2: LGHNA, YNFKEQ. CDR3 loop: CASSQGGPYNEQFF. In DNA, the CDR3 is TGTGCCAGCAGCCAAGGGGGGCCCTACAATGAGCAGTTCTTC.

The chain's CDR3 is CASSLESDRGGTEAFF. The CDR3 nucleotides read TGCGCCAGCAGCTTGGAGTCGGACAGGGGTGGCACTGAAGCTTTCTTT. The chain joins TRBV5-1 to TRBJ1-1, with 9 bases that match TRBD1. This CDR3 has 16 amino acids. CDR1 and CDR2 from the germline V gene are SGHRS and YFSETQ. V trimming: 0 bases; J trimming: 4 bases; junction bases outside the gene matches: 7.

The rearrangement joins TRBV11-2 to TRBJ2-3; 10 bases fit TRBD2. V gave up 4 bases and J gave up 4 bases; unmatched junction bases: 11. Germline V lookup: CDR1 SGHAT, CDR2 FQNNGV. The CDR3 is 17 residues long. CDR3 amino acids: CASSSPLAGAVADTQYF. The DNA for the CDR3 is TGTGCCAGCAGCTCTCCCCTAGCGGGAGCCGTTGCAGATACGCAGTATTTT.

The chain joins TRBV9 to TRBJ2-1, with D possibly matching TRBD2 (6 bases). CDR1 and CDR2 from the germline V gene are SGDLS and YYNGEE. Trimming cost V 4 bases and J 0 bases, with 14 bases left between them. CDR3 length: 16 amino acids. CDR3 amino acids: CASSSHGGSSYNEQFF. In nucleotides, the CDR3 is TGTGCCAGCAGCTCTCATGGGGGGAGCTCCTACAATGAGCAGTTCTTC.